Each of the 9 T cell receptor beta chains below was sequenced from the same sample in a study of long-term antiretroviral therapy in people with HIV. The libraries were made with immunoSEQ v3.0 at survey level. The assay was immunoSEQ multiplex PCR, and TCRdb's table has in-frame clones only and misses some. Of under 5,500 clones in the sample, 88% were seen once. Sequencing used unsorted PBMCs, obtained 1.3 years after starting antiretroviral therapy. All receptors derive from a woman in her forties or fifties with HIV.

This rearrangement joins TRBV19 to TRBJ2-5; no clear D. CDR3 length: 13 residues. The germline V gene has CDR1 LNHDA and CDR2 SQIVND (reference sequence). The germline V and J ends were trimmed by 3 bases and 5 bases, with 10 bases remaining between them. The CDR3 region is CASSMVSRETQYF. The CDR3 DNA reads TGTGCCAGTAGTATGGTGAGCAGGGAGACCCAGTACTTC.

The chain has TRBV30 and TRBJ2-5, with TRBD2 matching 9 bases. The CDR3 has 14 residues. Trimming cost V 0 bases and J 4 bases; bases outside gene matches: 3. Germline lookup yields CDR1 GTSNPN and CDR2 SVGIG (reference sequence). CDR3 nucleotide sequence: TGTGCCTGGAGTGTGCCTAGCGGGGCAGAGACCCAGTACTTC. Encoded protein: CAWSVPSGAETQYF.

This sequence joins TRBV7-3 and TRBJ2-3, with a tentative D call TRBD2 (6 bases). The CDR3 runs 14 residues. Trimming removed 1 base from V and 8 bases from J, with 13 bases in between. The V gene's germline CDR1 is SGHTA and CDR2 FQGTGA. Here the CDR3 DNA reads TGTGCCAGCAGCTTAAACGGCGGGGTGGCTACGCAGTATTTT. Amino acid sequence: CASSLNGGVATQYF.

The chain recombines TRBV29-1 with TRBJ1-2; the match to TRBD1 covers 7 bases. Trimming removed 6 bases from V and 6 bases from J; junction bases left unmatched: 16. The germline V gene has CDR1 SQVTM and CDR2 ANQGSEA. The CDR3 contains 15 residues. The CDR3 region has the DNA TGCAGCGTCGAGAGGGGCGGAGGGGGCGCCGATGGCTACACCTTC. Amino acid sequence: CSVERGGGGADGYTF.

This sequence joins TRBV7-3 and TRBJ1-6, with a weak D call TRBD1 (6 bases). Germline CDR1 and CDR2: SGHTA and FQGTGA. The CDR3 length is 15 residues. V gave up 5 bases and J gave up 8 bases, with 16 bases separating them. CDR3 sequence (DNA): TGTGCCAGCAGCGTCACAGGGCGGTGGGATTCACCCCTCCACTTT. This codes for CASSVTGRWDSPLHF.

V and J are TRBV7-9 and TRBJ1-5, with D tentatively TRBD1 (6 bases). The V and J ends lost 5 bases and 0 bases respectively, with 11 bases between them. Germline CDR1 is SEHNR and CDR2 is FQNEAQ (reference sequence). The CDR3 loop spans 15 amino acids. The CDR3 loop reads CASSQTGGSNQPQHF. For the CDR3, the DNA is TGTGCCAGCAGCCAGACAGGAGGTAGCAATCAGCCCCAGCATTTT.

This chain connects TRBV11-2 to TRBJ1-1; a weak D match, TRBD1 (6 bases). The V end lost 7 bases, the J end lost 2 bases, and 17 bases lay between the germline ends. Germline V gene sequence: CDR1 SGHAT, CDR2 FQNNGV. The CDR3 contains 15 residues. The CDR3 protein is CASTPLRTANTEAFF. The CDR3 DNA reads TGTGCCAGCACCCCCTTAAGGACAGCTAACACTGAAGCTTTCTTT. Variable domain in full (rest from reference TRBV11-2 and TRBJ1-1): EAGVAQSPRYKIIEKRQSVAFWCNPISGHATLYWYQQILGQGPKLLIQFQNNGVVDDSQLPKDRFSAERLKGVDSTLKIQPAKLEDSAVYLCASTPLRTANTEAFFGQGTRLTVV.

This clone appeared once. V usage is TRBV5-6 and J usage is TRBJ2-1, with 9 positions matching TRBD1. CDR3 length equals 16 residues. Germline values: CDR1 SGHDT, CDR2 YYEEEE. V dropped 0 bases and J dropped 1; count of bases not matched to a gene: 2. The CDR3 loop is CASSLEDRGSYNEQFF. The CDR3 nucleotides are TGTGCCAGCAGCTTGGAGGACAGGGGATCCTACAATGAGCAGTTCTTC.

The rearrangement uses TRBV7-6 and TRBJ2-5; either TRBD1 or TRBD2 may supply D (5 bases each). The CDR3 sequence is 15 residues long. In germline, CDR1 is SGHVS, CDR2 FNYEAQ. Trimming pared 5 bases from V and 4 bases from J, leaving 17 bases between. The CDR3 reads CASSEGAGTVETQYF. Here the CDR3 DNA reads TGTGCCAGCAGCGAAGGCGCCGGGACGGTAGAGACCCAGTACTTC.